Following are 15 T cell receptor beta chains from one sample sequenced in a study of T cells in Graves' hyperthyroidism and ophthalmopathy. Amplification targeted TCR beta CDR3 regions from RNA transcripts. HTBI primers drove first-round RT-PCR of the TCR CDR3. TCRdb passed the multiplex PCR reads through MiXCR, listing each CDR3 protein once. The sample records approximately 200,000 distinct CDR3 sequences, approximately 20% being singletons. The material sequenced was blood. These receptors all come from a man aged 35 to 55 with Graves' hyperthyroidism.

Ten or more counts support this clonotype. V and J are TRBV5-1 and TRBJ2-1, with TRBD2 matching over 9 bases. Trimming removed 1 base from V and 5 bases from J; junction bases left unmatched: 16. Germline V gene data show CDR1 as SGHRS and CDR2 as YFSETQ. The CDR3 has 19 amino acids. The CDR3 loop reads CASSLMGLAGSYKNNEQFF. The CDR3 DNA reads as TGCGCCAGCAGCTTGATGGGCCTAGCGGGGAGTTATAAAAACAATGAGCAGTTCTTC. The variable domain in full, with the rest retrieved from reference TRBV5-1 and TRBJ2-1, is KAGVTQTPRYLIKTRGQQVTLSCSPISGHRSVSWYQQTPGQGLQFLFEYFSETQRNKGNFPGRFSGRQFSNSRSEMNVSTLELGDSALYLCASSLMGLAGSYKNNEQFFGPGTRLTVL.

This clonotype appeared many times. The gene calls are TRBV28 and TRBJ1-1; 7 positions match TRBD1. V dropped 2 bases and J dropped 5; count of bases not matched to a gene: 8. CDR3 size: 15 residues. CDR1 and CDR2 (germline): MDHEN, SYDVKM. CDR3 in amino acids: CASSLDGRGYTEAFF. CDR3 nucleotide sequence: TGTGCCAGCAGTTTAGACGGCAGGGGGTATACTGAAGCTTTCTTT.

The table lists this clonotype with many counts. The V gene is TRBV11-2, the J gene TRBJ1-4; D is unresolved. The ends were cut back, 4 bases at V and 7 bases at J, with 16 bases in the middle. Germline CDR1 and CDR2: SGHAT and FQNNGV. The CDR3 loop spans 15 amino acids. CDR3 nucleotide sequence: TGTGCCAGCAGCTGGGGAGGAGCCATGAGTGAAAAACTGTTTTTT. Its translation: CASSWGGAMSEKLFF.

This clonotype was seen ten or more times. The chain carries TRBV2 and TRBJ2-3; no reliable D call. This CDR3 has 14 residues. V gave up 7 bases and J gave up 6 bases, with 17 bases separating them. Germline CDR1 SNHLY, CDR2 FYNNEI. The DNA of the CDR3 is TGTGCCAGCATGTGGGCTCCCGGTGTCGATACGCAGTATTTT. Its protein is CASMWAPGVDTQYF.

The table lists this clonotype with a few counts. The chain carries TRBV20-1 and TRBJ1-1, with D uncertain. This CDR3 comprises 9 residues. Germline lookup yields CDR1 DFQATT and CDR2 SNEGSKA (reference sequence). Trimming left V 8 bases short and J 7 bases short, with 8 bases between. This CDR3 is CSSRYEAFF. In nucleotides, the CDR3 is TGCAGTTCCCGGTATGAAGCTTTCTTT.

This clonotype showed up just a few times. J is TRBJ1-2 and V is TRBV24-1; D is unresolved. The CDR3 totals 13 residues. V lost 4 bases and J lost 7, with 12 bases in between. CDR1 is KGHDR and CDR2 is SFDVKD in the germline V gene. CDR3 sequence reads: CATSDSSGSGYTF. The DNA of the CDR3 is TGTGCCACCAGTGACTCTTCGGGGAGTGGCTACACCTTC.

This clonotype was counted between two and nine times. The CDR3 DNA reads as TGCGCCAGCAGCCAAGGTCCTCGAGTCACAGATACGCAGTATTTT. Its translation is CASSQGPRVTDTQYF. This chain connects TRBV4-3 to TRBJ2-3; D remains ambiguous. With 1 base removed from V and 2 bases from J, the gap between germline ends came to 10 bases. Germline V gene lookup returns CDR1 LGHNA and CDR2 YSLEER. The CDR3 is 15 residues long.

This clonotype was picked up a small number of times. A read error is possible here, since a much larger clone lies one base away. The chain combines TRBV7-2 with TRBJ1-1, with D perhaps TRBD1 (5 bases). This CDR3 is built from 14 residues. V lost 4 bases and J 1 base, leaving 10 bases between the germline ends. The germline V gene encodes CDR1 SGHTA and CDR2 FQGNSA. The CDR3 region is CASSSARGNTEAFF. CDR3 sequence (DNA): TGTGCCAGCAGCTCTGCAAGGGGGAACACTGAAGCTTTCTTT.

This clonotype was observed many times. V and J are TRBV15 and TRBJ1-1, with a possible D match to TRBD1 (5 bases). The germline V gene encodes CDR1 LNHNV and CDR2 YYDKDF (reference sequence). The CDR3 covers 13 residues. V dropped 5 bases and J dropped 2 bases, with 9 bases sitting between them. The CDR3 loop reads CATSRGHNTEAFF. CDR3 DNA sequence: TGTGCCACCAGCCGAGGACATAACACTGAAGCTTTCTTT.

This clonotype occurred many times. This chain uses TRBV12-3 or TRBV12-4 with TRBJ1-1, with D possibly being TRBD1 (5 bases). The germline V and J ends were trimmed by 3 bases and 11 bases, with 16 bases remaining between them. The CDR3 length is 13 residues. The CDR3 protein is CASSLYRSAWAFF. DNA of the CDR3: TGTGCCAGCAGTTTGTACAGGTCCGCCTGGGCTTTCTTT.

This clonotype was counted ten times or more. The genes are TRBV18 and TRBJ2-5, with D possibly matching TRBD2 (5 bases). Germline V gives CDR1 KGHSH, CDR2 LQKENI. The germline V and J ends were trimmed by 8 bases and 1 base, with 11 bases remaining between them. This CDR3 has 13 residues. DNA of the CDR3: TGTGCCAGCAATAGAGGGCCCCAAGAGACCCAGTACTTC. Translation gives CASNRGPQETQYF.

This clonotype was observed many times. J is TRBJ2-7 and V is TRBV20-1; 7 bases are shared with TRBD1. CDR3 length equals 14 residues. The trim removed 5 bases at V and 6 bases at J, leaving 13 bases unmatched. Germline loops: CDR1 DFQATT, CDR2 SNEGSKA (reference sequence). Here the CDR3 reads CSAESATGDGEQYF. CDR3 DNA sequence: TGCAGTGCTGAATCGGCCACAGGGGACGGCGAGCAGTACTTC.

CDR3 sequence reads: CASSQDLGAPYEQYF. CDR3 sequence (DNA): TGTGCCAGCAGCCAAGATTTGGGGGCCCCCTACGAGCAGTACTTC. The V and J genes are TRBV3-1 and TRBJ2-7; perhaps TRBD1 as D (6 bases). The V and J ends lost 0 bases and 2 bases respectively, with 11 bases between them. The CDR3 has 15 residues. Germline lookup yields CDR1 LGHDT and CDR2 YNNKEL (reference sequence).

This clonotype appeared many times. V gene TRBV28 combines with J gene TRBJ1-5; D may be TRBD1 (6 bases). From germline, CDR1 is MDHEN and CDR2 SYDVKM. V was cut by 3 bases and J by 7 bases, with 13 bases left in between. The CDR3 is 14 amino acids. The CDR3 reads CASSLSGAGQPQHF. CDR3 DNA sequence: TGTGCCAGCAGTTTGTCAGGGGCGGGACAGCCCCAGCATTTT.

This clonotype was detected many times. The genes are TRBV5-1 and TRBJ2-1, with TRBD2 identical over 8 bases. Unmatched junction bases numbered 12, after V lost 4 bases and J lost 6 bases. Per the germline V gene, CDR1 is SGHRS and CDR2 is YFSETQ. This CDR3 has 16 residues. CDR3 in amino acids: CASSPGGGVKVNEQFF. The CDR3 nucleotides read TGCGCCAGCAGCCCCGGGGGGGGGGTTAAGGTCAATGAGCAGTTCTTC.